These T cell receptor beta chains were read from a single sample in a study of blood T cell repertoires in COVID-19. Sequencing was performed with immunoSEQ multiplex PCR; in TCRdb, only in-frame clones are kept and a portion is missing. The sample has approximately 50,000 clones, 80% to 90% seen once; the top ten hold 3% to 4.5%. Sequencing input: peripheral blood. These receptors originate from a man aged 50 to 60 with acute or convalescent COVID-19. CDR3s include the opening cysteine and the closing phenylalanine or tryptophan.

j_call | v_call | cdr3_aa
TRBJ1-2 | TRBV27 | CASSLSWQGNYGYTF
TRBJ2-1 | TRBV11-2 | CASSLDLRTSLIF
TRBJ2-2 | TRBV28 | CASHNRGSTGELFF
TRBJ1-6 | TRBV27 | CASRKSSSNSPLHF
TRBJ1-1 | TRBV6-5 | CASSSGGMNTEAFF
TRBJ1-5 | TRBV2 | CASSTTGRSQPQHF
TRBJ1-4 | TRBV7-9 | CASSPVGATNEKLFF
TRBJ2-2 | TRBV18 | CASSPSLDSPNTGELFF
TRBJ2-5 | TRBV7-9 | CASTMRSLYQETQYF
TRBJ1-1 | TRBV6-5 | CASSYSGGKEAFF
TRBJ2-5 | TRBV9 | CASSVGTRDGETQYF
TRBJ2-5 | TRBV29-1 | CSVETGGGETQYF
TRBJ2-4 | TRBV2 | CASSGERAGNIQYF
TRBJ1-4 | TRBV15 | CATSRGTGDNEKLFF
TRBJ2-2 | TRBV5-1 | CASKDRVDTGELFF
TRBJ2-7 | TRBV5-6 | CASSLSPTGEQYF
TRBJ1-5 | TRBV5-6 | CASSRRIKDRGSNQPQHF
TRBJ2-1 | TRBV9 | CASSVEGGAAYNEQFF
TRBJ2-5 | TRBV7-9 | CASSLNRGSQETQYF
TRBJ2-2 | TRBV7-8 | CASSLMGQQTGELFF
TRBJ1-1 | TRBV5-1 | CASSLDRDRTEAFF
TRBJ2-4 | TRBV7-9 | CASDFAGGQPSLAKNIQYF
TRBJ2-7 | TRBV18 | CASSPGLVNYEQYF
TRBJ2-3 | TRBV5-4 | CASRLDRAETDTQYF
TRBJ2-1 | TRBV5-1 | CASSLPSSGGDGEQFF
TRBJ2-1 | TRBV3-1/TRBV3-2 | CASSRGLEANEQFF
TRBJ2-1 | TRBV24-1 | CATSDFAGQRNEQFF
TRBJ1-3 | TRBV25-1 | CASRSGVSIYF
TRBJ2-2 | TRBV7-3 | CASSPGTSGITGELFF
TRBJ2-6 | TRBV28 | CASSFAGEGVAGANVLTF
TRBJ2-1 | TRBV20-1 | CSASRAKGGYNEQFF
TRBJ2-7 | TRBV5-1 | CASSPGQGRSYEQYF
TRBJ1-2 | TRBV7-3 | CASSATGANYGYTF